The sequence of this T cell receptor beta chain was determined in a study of blood T cells in healthy people across ages. Study conclusions and caveats: Whereas aged donors had fewer naive CD4+ cells, long-lived donors had more of them and higher diversity. Observed TCR beta diversity per million T cells went down as age went up. This fall followed a roughly linear course with age.

Whenever a sample was processed, at least 6 million PBMCs were isolated. This clonotype came up a few times. Antigen unknown. PCR was performed a second time for about 6 to 12 cycles using a sample-barcoded 5' primer and a J-beta primer mix. Sequencing yielded, for each sample, at least 2.5 million paired-end reads carrying CDR3. TCRdb re-called the 5' RACE reads through MiXCR, storing one row per CDR3 protein. The sample contains about a million distinct CDR3 sequences, roughly 50% of which appear only once. This TCR was sampled from a man aged 25 to 40 in good health. Sequencing was performed on blood.

The CDR3 DNA reads TGTGCCAGCAGCCGTCGGACTAGCGGGATCCAAGAGACCCAGTACTTC. This gives the protein CASSRRTSGIQETQYF. The chain carries TRBV6-2 or TRBV6-3 and TRBJ2-5, with 12 bases aligning to TRBD2. CDR3 length: 16 residues. CDR1 is MNHEY and CDR2 is SVGEGT in the germline V gene. J was trimmed by 1 base and V by 6 bases; bases with no gene match: 6.